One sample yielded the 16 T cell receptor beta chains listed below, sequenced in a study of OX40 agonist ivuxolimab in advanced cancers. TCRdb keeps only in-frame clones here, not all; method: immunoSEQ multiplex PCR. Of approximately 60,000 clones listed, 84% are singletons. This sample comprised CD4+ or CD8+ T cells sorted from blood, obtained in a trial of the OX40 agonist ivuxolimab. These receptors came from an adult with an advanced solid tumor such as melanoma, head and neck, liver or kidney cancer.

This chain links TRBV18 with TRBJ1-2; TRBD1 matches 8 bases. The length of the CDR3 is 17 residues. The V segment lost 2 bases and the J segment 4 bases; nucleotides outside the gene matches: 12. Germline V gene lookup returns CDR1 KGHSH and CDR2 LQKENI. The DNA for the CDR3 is TGTGCCAGCTCACCAGTGCCAGGGGGCGCGACGGGCTATGGCTACACCTTC. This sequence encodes CASSPVPGGATGYGYTF. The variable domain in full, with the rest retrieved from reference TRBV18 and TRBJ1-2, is NAGVMQNPRHLVRRRGQEARLRCSPMKGHSHVYWYRQLPEEGLKFMVYLQKENIIDESGMPKERFSAEFPKEGPSILRIQQVVRGDSAAYFCASSPVPGGATGYGYTFGSGTRLTVV.

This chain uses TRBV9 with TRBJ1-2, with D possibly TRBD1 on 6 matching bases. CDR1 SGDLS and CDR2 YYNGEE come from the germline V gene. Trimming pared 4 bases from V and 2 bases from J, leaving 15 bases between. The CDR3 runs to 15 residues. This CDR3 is CASSPYWDMNYGYTF. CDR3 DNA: TGTGCCAGCAGCCCGTATTGGGACATGAACTATGGCTACACCTTC.

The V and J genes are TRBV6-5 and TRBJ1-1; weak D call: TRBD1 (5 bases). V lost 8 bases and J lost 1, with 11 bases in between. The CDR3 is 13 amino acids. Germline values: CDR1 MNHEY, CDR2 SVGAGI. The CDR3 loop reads CASGGGRNTEAFF. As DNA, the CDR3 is TGTGCCAGCGGGGGGGGTCGGAACACTGAAGCTTTCTTT.

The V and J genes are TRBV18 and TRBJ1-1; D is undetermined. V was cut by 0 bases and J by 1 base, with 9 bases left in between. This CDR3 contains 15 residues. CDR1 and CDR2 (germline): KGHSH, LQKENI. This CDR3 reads CASSPPKGGNTEAFF. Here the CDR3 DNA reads TGTGCCAGCTCACCACCGAAGGGAGGGAACACTGAAGCTTTCTTT.

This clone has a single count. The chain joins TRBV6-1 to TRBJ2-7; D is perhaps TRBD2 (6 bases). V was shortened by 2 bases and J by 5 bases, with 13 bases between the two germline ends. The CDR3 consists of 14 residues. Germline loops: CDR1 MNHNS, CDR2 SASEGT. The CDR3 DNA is TGTGCCAGCAGTGAAACGGGGGTGAGCCACGAGCAGTACTTC. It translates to CASSETGVSHEQYF.

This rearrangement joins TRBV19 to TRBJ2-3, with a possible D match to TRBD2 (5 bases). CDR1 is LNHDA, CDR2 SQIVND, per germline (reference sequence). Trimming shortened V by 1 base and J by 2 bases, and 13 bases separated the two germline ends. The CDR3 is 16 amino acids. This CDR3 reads CASSIVFGDFTDTQYF. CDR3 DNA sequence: TGTGCCAGTAGTATAGTATTCGGGGATTTCACAGATACGCAGTATTTT.

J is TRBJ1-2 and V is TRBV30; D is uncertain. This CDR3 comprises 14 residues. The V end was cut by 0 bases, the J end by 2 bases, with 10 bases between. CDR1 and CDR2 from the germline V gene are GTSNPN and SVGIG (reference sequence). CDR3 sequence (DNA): TGTGCCTGGAGTGTCGGGAGCGCAAACTATGGCTACACCTTC. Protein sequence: CAWSVGSANYGYTF.

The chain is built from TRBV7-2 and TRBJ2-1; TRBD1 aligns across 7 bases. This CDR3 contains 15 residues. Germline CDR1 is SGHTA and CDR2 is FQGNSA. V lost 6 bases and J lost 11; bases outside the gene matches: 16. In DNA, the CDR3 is TGTGCCAGCAGTTCAAAACGGACAGGATCCCTCCAGCAGTTCTTC. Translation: CASSSKRTGSLQQFF.

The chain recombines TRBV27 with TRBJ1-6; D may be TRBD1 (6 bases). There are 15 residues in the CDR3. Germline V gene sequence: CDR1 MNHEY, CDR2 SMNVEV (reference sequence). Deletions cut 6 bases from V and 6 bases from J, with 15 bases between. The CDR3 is CASSPPGTRNSPLHF. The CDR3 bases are TGTGCCAGCAGCCCGCCGGGGACACGTAATTCACCCCTCCACTTT.

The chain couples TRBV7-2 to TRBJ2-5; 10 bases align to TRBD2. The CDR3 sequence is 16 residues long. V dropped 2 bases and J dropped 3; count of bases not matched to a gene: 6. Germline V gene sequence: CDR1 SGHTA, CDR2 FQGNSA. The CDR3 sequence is CASSLMISGGKETQYF. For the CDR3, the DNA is TGTGCCAGCAGCTTAATGATTAGCGGGGGGAAAGAGACCCAGTACTTC.

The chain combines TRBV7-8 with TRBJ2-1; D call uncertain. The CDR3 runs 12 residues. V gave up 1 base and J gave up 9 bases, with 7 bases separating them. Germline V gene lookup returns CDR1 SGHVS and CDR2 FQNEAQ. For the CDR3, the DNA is TGTGCCAGCAGCTTAGTTCGCTTTGAGCAGTTCTTC. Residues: CASSLVRFEQFF.

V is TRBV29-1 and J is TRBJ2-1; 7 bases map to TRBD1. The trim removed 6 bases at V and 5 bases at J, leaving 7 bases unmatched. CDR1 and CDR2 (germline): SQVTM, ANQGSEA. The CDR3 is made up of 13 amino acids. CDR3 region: CSVPGQSNNEQFF. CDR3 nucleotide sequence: TGCAGCGTGCCGGGACAGTCAAACAATGAGCAGTTCTTC.

CDR3 protein: CASSGDSSYEQYF. The DNA for the CDR3 is TGTGCCAGCAGCGGGGACAGCTCCTACGAGCAGTACTTC. The chain uses TRBV9 and TRBJ2-7; 7 bases fit TRBD1. The CDR3 consists of 13 residues. Per germline, CDR1 SGDLS and CDR2 YYNGEE. The trim removed 3 bases at V and 0 bases at J, leaving 0 bases unmatched.

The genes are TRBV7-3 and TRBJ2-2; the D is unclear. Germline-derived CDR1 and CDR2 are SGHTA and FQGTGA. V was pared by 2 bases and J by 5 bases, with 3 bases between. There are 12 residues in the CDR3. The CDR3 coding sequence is TGTGCCAGCAGCTTACGGACCGGGGAGCTGTTTTTT. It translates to CASSLRTGELFF.

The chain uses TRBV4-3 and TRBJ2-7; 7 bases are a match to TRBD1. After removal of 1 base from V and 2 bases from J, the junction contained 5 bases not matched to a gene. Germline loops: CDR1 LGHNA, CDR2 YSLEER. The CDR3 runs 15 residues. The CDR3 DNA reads TGCGCCAGCAGCCAAGGACAGGGCTTAGCCTACGAGCAGTACTTC. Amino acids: CASSQGQGLAYEQYF.

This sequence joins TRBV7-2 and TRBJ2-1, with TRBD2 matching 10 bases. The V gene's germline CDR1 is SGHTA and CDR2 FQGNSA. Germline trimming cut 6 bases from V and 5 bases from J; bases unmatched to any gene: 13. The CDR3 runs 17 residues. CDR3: CASSPAGGRRKNNEQFF. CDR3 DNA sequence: TGTGCCAGCAGTCCAGCGGGGGGGCGCCGTAAAAACAATGAGCAGTTCTTC.